This T cell receptor beta chain was captured in a study of T-cell memory formation after mild COVID-19. From the 5' RACE reads, TCRdb called clonotypes with MiXCR, one entry per CDR3 protein. Among more than 150,000 distinct CDR3 sequences, around a sixth were seen once, and the ten largest hold about 4%. The CDR3 has 14 amino acids. V lost 5 bases and J 5 bases, leaving 13 bases between the germline ends. This clonotype was obtained from a man aged 18 to 29 who had mild COVID-19 (a few samples of this study predate the infection). Cell type and time point are not known. The V and J genes are TRBV12-3 or TRBV12-4 and TRBJ2-1, with unresolved D. Sequenced: PBMCs or a T cell subset sorted from them (not recorded which). The CDR3 DNA reads TGTGCCAGCAGTCTCGAAGCCCCAAACAATGAGCAGTTCTTC. It is translated as CASSLEAPNNEQFF.